The entry below gives a single T cell receptor (beta chain) sequence along with its context. These data are taken from a study of blood T cell repertoires in COVID-19. Libraries were prepared by immunoSEQ multiplex PCR; TCRdb keeps only in-frame clonotypes and omits some of them. This sample has approximately 310,000 clones, with roughly 91% found just once. Sequencing was performed on peripheral blood. The TCR originated in a man over 45 with active or convalescent COVID-19.

This chain's CDR3 is CASSPDRGVGQYF. The CDR3 coding sequence is TGCGCCAGCAGCCCCGACAGGGGAGTTGGGCAGTACTTC. V usage is TRBV5-1 and J usage is TRBJ2-7; 8 positions agree with TRBD1. The trim removed 4 bases at V and 9 bases at J, leaving 9 bases unmatched. Germline V gene data show CDR1 as SGHRS and CDR2 as YFSETQ. This CDR3 is built from 13 residues.